The T cell receptor (beta chain) under discussion was sequenced for a study of T cell changes during pregnancy in multiple sclerosis (dated by TCRdb to the late 2010s). With respect to the entire study: The study looked at changes in the T cell repertoire across pregnancy in women with multiple sclerosis.

This clone was seen only a few times. Its antigen is unknown. One base away there is no much larger clone; base qualities are not given. As encoded in the germline V gene, CDR1 is SGHRS while CDR2 is YFSETQ. V and J are trimmed by 3 bases and 3 bases, and the gene matches miss 2 bases of the junction. The CDR3 spans 13 residues, from the cysteine through the phenylalanine. Only the CDR3 region is kept as DNA, spanning 39 bases read in frame from base 1. Library preparation used the immunoSEQ multiplex PCR assay. What TCRdb holds here is the immuneACCESS table cut down to in-frame rearrangements. Part of the clones is not present; checked against another copy, under half of the missing clones reflect an unresolved V gene, and the others are unexplained. This sample holds approximately 37,000 clones; around nine tenths were observed only once. The ten largest account for under 4.5% of the sample.

The receptor comes from a female donor with multiple sclerosis, enrolled in a pregnancy study. Material: CD8+ T cells from peripheral blood mononuclear cells, obtained in the first trimester of pregnancy. The chain links TRBV5-1 with TRBJ2-7; TRBD1 fits 8 bases in the junction. The CDR3 has the sequence CASSWTGIYEQYF. The nucleotides read TGCGCCAGCAGCTGGACAGGGATCTACGAGCAGTACTTC.